The source of this T cell receptor (beta chain) is a study of shared clonotypes between healthy human individuals. Profiling relied on immunoSEQ multiplex PCR, and the TCRdb table lists in-frame clones only, not all of them. The table shows under 1,100,000 clones, with 75% to 80% occurring only once. The CDR3 runs 17 residues. Deletions cut 2 bases from V and 3 bases from J, with 20 bases between. The chain recombines TRBV5-3 with TRBJ1-2; a weak D match, TRBD1 (6 bases). TRBV5-3 is annotated as an ORF whose role is uncertain. The receptor was isolated from a man between 18 and 29 years old in good health. Some clones in this sample may be carry-over from other donors' samples. Sequenced material: memory CD4+ T cells from PBMCs. Subset described: CD45RA-negative fraction. The CDR3 is CARSFPQLGAQDYGYTF. DNA for the CDR3: TGTGCCAGAAGCTTTCCTCAGTTGGGGGCCCAGGACTATGGCTACACCTTC.